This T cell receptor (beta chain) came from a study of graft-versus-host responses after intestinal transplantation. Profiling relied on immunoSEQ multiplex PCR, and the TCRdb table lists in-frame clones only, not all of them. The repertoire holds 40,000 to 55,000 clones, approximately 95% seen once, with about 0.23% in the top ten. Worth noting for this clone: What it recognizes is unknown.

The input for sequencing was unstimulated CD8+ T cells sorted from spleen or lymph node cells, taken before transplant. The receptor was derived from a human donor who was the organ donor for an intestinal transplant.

The CDR3 region has the DNA TGTGCCAGCAGCTTTGGCGGGGGACAGCCGAATGAAAAACTGTTTTTT. Translation: CASSFGGGQPNEKLFF. The chain combines TRBV13 with TRBJ1-4, with 7 bases aligning to TRBD1. Per the germline V gene, CDR1 is PRHDT and CDR2 is FYEKMQ (reference sequence). The CDR3 is 16 amino acids. The V segment lost 3 bases and the J segment 5 bases; nucleotides outside the gene matches: 9.